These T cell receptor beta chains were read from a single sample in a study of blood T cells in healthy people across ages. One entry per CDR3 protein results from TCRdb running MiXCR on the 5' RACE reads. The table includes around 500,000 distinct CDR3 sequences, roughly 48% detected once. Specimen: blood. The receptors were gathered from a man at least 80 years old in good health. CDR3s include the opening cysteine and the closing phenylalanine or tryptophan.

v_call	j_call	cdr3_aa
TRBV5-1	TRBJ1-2	CASGPASANYGYTF
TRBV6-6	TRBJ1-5	CASSDSPGDQPQHF
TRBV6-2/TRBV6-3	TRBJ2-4	CASATPGEENIQYF
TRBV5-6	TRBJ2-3	CASSFHRTDADTQYF
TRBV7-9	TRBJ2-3	CASSSRTGGTDTQYF
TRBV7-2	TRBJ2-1	CASSLGFAGAYNEQFF
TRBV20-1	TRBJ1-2	CSVWTGSGGYTF
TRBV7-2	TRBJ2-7	CASSHPSGKSSYEQYF
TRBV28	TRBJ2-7	CASSFMGGATPHEQYF
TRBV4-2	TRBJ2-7	CASSPGQTDTYEQYF
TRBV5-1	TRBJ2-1	CASSSSGSGAYNEQFF
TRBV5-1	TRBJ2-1	CASSLAGAINEQFF
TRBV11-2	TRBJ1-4	CASSSRGKLFF
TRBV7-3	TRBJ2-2	CASRDPGGTGELFF
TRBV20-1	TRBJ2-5	CSARDPVASQETQYF
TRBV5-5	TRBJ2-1	CASSLVPAFNEQFF
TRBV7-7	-	CASSLALPSGPHYEQYF
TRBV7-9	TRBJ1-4	CASSLAMDNEKLFF
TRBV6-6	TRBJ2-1	CASSTRGAGPYNEQFF
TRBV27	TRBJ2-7	CASSFRWDTSYEQYF
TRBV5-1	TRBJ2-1	CTSSAGPGNEQFF
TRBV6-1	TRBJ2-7	CASSEELKYEQYF
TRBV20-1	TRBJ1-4	CSARFAEKLFF
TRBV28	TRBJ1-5	CASTHGGTQHF
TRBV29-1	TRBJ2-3	CSVSGVTDTQYF
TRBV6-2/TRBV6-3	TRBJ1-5	CASSPPRRPSYSNQPQHF
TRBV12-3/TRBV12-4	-	CASSLRQGAAYEQYF
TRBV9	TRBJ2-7	CASSPQDRYEQYF
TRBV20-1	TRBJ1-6	CSALRVSSCNSPLHF
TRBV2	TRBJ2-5	CASSEGLEETQYF
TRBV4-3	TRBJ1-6	CASSQDQESPLHF
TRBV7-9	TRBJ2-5	CASSPTRRQETQYF
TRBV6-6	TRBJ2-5	CASSYPPRPQYF
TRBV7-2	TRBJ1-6	CASSSRQGGSSSPLHF
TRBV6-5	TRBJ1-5	CASSPQGAYQPQHF
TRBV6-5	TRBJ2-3	CASSSPSGLRGTDTQYF
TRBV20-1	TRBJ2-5	CSAGTSGTQETQYF
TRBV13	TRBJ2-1	CASSNMGLAGIDEQFF
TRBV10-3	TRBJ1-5	CAINDRVDINQPQHF
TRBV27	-	CASSAQGLAGVEQYF
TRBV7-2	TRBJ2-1	CASSIRDRGSEQFF
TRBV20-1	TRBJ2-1	CSAPRENNEQFF
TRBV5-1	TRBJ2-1	CASSLGALGNEQFF
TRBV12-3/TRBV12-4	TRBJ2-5	CASSLGWRVQETQYF
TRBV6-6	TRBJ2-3	CASSYSRGVADTQYF
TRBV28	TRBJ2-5	CASSGGAQETQYF
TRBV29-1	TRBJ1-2	CSVSGSRGYTF
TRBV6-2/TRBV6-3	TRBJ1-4	CASTPDLVGKLFF
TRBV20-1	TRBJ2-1	CSARDLGLAGNEQFF
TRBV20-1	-	CSARGLADYEQYF
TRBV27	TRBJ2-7	CASSLSGTSLSYEQYF
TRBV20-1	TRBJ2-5	CSVSTGVGGEQYF
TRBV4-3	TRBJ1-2	CASSQTLGEAYGYTF